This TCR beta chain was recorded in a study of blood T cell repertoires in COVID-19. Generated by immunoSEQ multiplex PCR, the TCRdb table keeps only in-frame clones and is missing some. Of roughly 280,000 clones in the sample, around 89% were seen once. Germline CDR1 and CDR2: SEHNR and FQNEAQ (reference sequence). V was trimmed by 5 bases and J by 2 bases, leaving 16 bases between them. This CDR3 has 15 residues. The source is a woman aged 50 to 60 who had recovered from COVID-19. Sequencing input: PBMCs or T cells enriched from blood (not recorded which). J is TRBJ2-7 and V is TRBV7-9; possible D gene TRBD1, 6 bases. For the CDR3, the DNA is TGTGCCAGCAGCCCACGACAGGTCAAAACCTACGAGCAGTACTTC. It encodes CASSPRQVKTYEQYF.